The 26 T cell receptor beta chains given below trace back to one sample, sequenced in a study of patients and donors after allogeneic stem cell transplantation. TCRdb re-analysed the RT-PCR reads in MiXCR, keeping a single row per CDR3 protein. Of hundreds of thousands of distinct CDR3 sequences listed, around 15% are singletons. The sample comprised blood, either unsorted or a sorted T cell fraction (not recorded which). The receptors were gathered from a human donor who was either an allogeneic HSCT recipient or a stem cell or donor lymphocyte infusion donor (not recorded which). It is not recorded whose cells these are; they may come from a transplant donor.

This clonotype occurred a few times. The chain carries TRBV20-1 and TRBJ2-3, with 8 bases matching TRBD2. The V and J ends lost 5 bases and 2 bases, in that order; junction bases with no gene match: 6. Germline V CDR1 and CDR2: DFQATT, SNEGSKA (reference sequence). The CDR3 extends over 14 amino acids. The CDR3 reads CSAPGLEPTDTQYF. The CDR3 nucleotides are TGCAGTGCTCCGGGACTAGAACCCACAGATACGCAGTATTTT.

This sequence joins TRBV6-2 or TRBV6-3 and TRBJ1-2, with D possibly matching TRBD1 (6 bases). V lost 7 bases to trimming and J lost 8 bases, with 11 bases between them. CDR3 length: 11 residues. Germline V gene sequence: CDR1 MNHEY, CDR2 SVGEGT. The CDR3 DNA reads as TGTGCCAGCACCCACGGACAGGGCTACACCTTC. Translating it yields CASTHGQGYTF.

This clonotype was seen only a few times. In DNA form, the CDR3 reads TGCAGTGCAATTGACAGGGTCTTACAGCCCCAGCATTTT. Translation gives CSAIDRVLQPQHF. The chain carries TRBV20-1 and TRBJ1-5; 7 bases map to TRBD1. Germline V gene data show CDR1 as DFQATT and CDR2 as SNEGSKA (reference sequence). The CDR3 contains 13 residues. V dropped 6 bases and J dropped 7; count of bases not matched to a gene: 9.

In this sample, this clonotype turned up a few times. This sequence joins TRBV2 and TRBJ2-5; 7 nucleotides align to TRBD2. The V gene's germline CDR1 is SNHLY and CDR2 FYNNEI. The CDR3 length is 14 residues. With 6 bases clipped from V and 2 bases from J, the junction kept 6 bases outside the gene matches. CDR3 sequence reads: CASRGPAGQETQYF. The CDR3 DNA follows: TGTGCCAGCAGGGGCCCAGCGGGGCAAGAGACCCAGTACTTC.

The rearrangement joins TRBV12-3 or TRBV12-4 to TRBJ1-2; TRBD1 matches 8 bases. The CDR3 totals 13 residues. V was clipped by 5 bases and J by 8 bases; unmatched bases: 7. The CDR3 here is CASSLTPGGGYTF. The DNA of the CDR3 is TGTGCCAGCAGTCTTACCCCAGGGGGCGGCTACACCTTC.

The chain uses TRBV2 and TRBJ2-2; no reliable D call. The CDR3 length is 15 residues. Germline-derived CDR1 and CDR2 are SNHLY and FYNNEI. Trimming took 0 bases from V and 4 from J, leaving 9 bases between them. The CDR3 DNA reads TGTGCCAGCAGTGAAGCAAGGGCAGGCACCGGGGAGCTGTTTTTT. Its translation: CASSEARAGTGELFF. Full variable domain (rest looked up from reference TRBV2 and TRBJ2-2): EPEVTQTPSHQVTQMGQEVILRCVPISNHLYFYWYRQILGQKVEFLVSFYNNEISEKSEIFDDQFSVERPDGSNFTLKIRSTKLEDSAMYFCASSEARAGTGELFFGEGSRLTVL.

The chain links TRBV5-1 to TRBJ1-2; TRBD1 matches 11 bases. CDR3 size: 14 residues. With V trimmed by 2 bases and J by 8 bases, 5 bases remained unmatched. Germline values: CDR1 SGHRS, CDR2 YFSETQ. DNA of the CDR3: TGCGCCAGCAGCTTCGGACAGGGGGCGGAGGGCTACACCTTC. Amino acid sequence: CASSFGQGAEGYTF. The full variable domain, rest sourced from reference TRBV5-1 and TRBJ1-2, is KAGVTQTPRYLIKTRGQQVTLSCSPISGHRSVSWYQQTPGQGLQFLFEYFSETQRNKGNFPGRFSGRQFSNSRSEMNVSTLELGDSALYLCASSFGQGAEGYTFGSGTRLTVV.

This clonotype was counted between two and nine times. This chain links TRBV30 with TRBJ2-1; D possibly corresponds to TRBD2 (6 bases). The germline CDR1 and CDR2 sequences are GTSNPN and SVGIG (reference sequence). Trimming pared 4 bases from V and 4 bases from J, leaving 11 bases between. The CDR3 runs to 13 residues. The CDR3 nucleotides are TGTGCCTGGAACCAGCGGGCATACAATGAGCAGTTCTTC. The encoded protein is CAWNQRAYNEQFF.

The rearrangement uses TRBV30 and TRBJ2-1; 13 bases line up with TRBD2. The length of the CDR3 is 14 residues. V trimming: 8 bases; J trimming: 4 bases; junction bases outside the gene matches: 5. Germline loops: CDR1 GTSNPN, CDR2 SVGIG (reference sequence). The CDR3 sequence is CARGTSGMYNEQFF. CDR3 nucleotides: TGTGCCCGCGGGACTAGCGGGATGTACAATGAGCAGTTCTTC.

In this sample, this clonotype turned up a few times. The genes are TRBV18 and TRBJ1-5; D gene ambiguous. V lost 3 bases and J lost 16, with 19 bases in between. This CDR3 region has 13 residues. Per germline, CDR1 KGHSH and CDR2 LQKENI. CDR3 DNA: TGTGCCAGCTCACCGAATCCCTCCACTCCGGAACATTTT. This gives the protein CASSPNPSTPEHF. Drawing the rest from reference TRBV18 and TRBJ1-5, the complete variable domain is NAGVMQNPRHLVRRRGQEARLRCSPMKGHSHVYWYRQLPEEGLKFMVYLQKENIIDESGMPKERFSAEFPKEGPSILRIQQVVRGDSAAYFCASSPNPSTPEHFGDGTRLSIL.

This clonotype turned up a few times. CDR3 sequence: CASSLNSGETQYF. The CDR3 region has the DNA TGTGCCAGCAGTTTAAATTCCGGGGAGACCCAGTACTTC. The gene calls are TRBV12-3 or TRBV12-4 and TRBJ2-5; no clear D gene. Trimming removed 2 bases at V and 5 bases at J, with 9 bases between. The CDR3 is 13 residues long.

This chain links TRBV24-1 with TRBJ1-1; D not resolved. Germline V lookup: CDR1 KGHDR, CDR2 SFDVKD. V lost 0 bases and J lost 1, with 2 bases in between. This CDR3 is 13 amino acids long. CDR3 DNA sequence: TGTGCCACCAGTGATTTGGGGAACACTGAAGCTTTCTTT. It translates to CATSDLGNTEAFF.

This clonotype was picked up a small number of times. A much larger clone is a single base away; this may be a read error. The CDR3 DNA reads TGTGCCAGCAGCTCCTTCGGACAGGGGGTTGGAAACACCATATATTTT. Its translation is CASSSFGQGVGNTIYF. The chain uses TRBV5-6 and TRBJ1-3; 10 bases align to TRBD1. V lost 3 bases, J lost 3 bases, and 6 bases stayed unmatched. There are 16 residues in the CDR3. Germline CDR1 reads SGHDT; CDR2 reads YYEEEE.

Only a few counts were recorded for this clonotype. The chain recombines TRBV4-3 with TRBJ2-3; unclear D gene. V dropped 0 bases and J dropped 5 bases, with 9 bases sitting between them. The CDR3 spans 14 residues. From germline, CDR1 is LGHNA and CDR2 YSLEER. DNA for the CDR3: TGCGCCAGCAGCCAAGATATTCCGGGAGATACGCAGTATTTT. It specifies CASSQDIPGDTQYF.

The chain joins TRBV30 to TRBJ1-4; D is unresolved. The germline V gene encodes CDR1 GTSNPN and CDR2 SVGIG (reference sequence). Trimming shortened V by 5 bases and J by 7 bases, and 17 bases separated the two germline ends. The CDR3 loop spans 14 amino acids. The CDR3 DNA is TGTGCCTGGGCCGCTGATAGTCATTTTGAAAAACTGTTTTTT. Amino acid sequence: CAWAADSHFEKLFF.

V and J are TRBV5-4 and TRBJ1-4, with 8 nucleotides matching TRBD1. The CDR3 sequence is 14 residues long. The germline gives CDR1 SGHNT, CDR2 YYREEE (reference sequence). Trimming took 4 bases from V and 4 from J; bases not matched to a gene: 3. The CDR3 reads CASSIGQGNEKLFF. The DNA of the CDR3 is TGTGCCAGCAGCATAGGACAGGGTAATGAAAAACTGTTTTTT.

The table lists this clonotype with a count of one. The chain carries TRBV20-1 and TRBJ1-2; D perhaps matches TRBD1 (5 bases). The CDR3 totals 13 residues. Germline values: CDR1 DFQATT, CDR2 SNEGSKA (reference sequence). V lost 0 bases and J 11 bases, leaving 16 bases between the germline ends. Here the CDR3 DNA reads TGCAGTGCTAGAGATCGGGCAGGGTTAAGGTACACCTTC. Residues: CSARDRAGLRYTF.

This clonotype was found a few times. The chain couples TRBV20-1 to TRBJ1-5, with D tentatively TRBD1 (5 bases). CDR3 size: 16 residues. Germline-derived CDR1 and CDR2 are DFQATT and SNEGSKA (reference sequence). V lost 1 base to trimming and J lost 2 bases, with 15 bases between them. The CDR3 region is CSARVGTATGNQPQHF. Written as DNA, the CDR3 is TGCAGTGCTAGAGTTGGGACGGCGACAGGCAATCAGCCCCAGCATTTT.

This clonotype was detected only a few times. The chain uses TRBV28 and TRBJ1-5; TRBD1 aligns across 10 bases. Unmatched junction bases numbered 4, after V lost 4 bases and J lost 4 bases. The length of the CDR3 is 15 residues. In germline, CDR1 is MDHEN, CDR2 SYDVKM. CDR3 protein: CASSSGQGGNQPQHF. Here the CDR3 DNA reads TGTGCCAGCAGTTCCGGACAGGGGGGGAATCAGCCCCAGCATTTT.

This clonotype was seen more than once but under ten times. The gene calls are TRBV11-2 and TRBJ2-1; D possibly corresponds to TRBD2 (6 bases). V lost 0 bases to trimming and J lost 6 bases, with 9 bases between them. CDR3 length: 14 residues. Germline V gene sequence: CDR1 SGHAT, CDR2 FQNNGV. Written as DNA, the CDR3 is TGTGCCAGCAGCTTAGACCTGCGGGGCAATGAGCAGTTCTTC. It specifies CASSLDLRGNEQFF.

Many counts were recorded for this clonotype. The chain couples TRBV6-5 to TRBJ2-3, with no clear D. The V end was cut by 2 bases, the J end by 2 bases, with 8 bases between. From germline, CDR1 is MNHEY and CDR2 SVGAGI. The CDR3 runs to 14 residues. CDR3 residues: CASSYLSSTDTQYF. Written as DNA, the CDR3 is TGTGCCAGCAGTTACCTAAGCTCCACAGATACGCAGTATTTT.

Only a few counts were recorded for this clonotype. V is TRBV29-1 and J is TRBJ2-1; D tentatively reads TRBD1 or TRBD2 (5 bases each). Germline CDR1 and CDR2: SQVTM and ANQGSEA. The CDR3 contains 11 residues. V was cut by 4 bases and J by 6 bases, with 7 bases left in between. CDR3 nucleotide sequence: TGCAGCGTTGCCGGGGCCAATGAGCAGTTCTTC. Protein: CSVAGANEQFF.

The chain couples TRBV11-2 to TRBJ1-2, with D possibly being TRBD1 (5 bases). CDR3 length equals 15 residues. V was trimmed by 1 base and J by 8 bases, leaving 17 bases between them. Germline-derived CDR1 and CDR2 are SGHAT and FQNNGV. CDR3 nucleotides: TGTGCCAGCAGCTTAGGGGGACTAGCCCTCGGAGGCTACACCTTC. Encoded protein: CASSLGGLALGGYTF.

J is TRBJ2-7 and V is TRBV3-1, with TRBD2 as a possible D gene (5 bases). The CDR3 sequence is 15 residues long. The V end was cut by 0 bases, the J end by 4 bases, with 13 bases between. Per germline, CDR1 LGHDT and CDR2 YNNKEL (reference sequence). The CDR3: CASSQDGAASYEQYF. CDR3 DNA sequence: TGTGCCAGCAGCCAAGACGGAGCGGCCTCGTACGAGCAGTACTTC.

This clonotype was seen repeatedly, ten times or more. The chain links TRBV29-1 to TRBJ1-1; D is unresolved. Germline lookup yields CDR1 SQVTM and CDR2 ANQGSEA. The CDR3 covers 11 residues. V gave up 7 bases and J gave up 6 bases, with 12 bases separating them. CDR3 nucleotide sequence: TGCAGCGGCAAGGGAGAGCCTGAAGCTTTCTTT. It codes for CSGKGEPEAFF.

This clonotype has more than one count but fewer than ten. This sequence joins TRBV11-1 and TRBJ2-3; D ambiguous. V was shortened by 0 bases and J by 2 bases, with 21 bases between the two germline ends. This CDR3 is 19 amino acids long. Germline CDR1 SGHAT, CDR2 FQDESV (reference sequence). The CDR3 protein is CASSLATVTLNKVTDTQYF. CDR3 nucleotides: TGTGCCAGCAGCTTAGCGACGGTGACTTTAAATAAAGTCACAGATACGCAGTATTTT.